One sample yielded the 18 T cell receptor beta chains listed below, sequenced in a study of cytomegalovirus exposure and HLA in healthy donors. Use of 60 Vbeta and 13 Jbeta primers characterized the PCR. Libraries were prepared by immunoSEQ multiplex PCR; TCRdb keeps only in-frame clonotypes and omits some of them. The sample shows fewer than 200,000 clones, approximately 88% of them seen only once. The sequenced sample consisted of PBMCs. The source is a man aged 25-45 years in good health and CMV-seronegative.

The J gene is TRBJ1-1, the V gene TRBV13; tentatively, D is TRBD1 (6 bases). CDR1 is PRHDT and CDR2 is FYEKMQ in the germline V gene (reference sequence). The ends were cut back, 3 bases at V and 1 base at J, with 9 bases in the middle. The CDR3 sequence is 14 residues long. The DNA of the CDR3 is TGTGCCAGCAGCTTCCCGACAGGGAACACTGAAGCTTTCTTT. Amino acids: CASSFPTGNTEAFF.

The genes are TRBV30 and TRBJ2-2; D gene uncertain. CDR1 is GTSNPN, CDR2 SVGIG, per germline (reference sequence). CDR3 size: 15 residues. V dropped 4 bases and J dropped 2 bases, with 14 bases sitting between them. DNA for the CDR3: TGTGCCTGGATTGATGGGCACAGAAACACCGGGGAGCTGTTTTTT. Protein sequence: CAWIDGHRNTGELFF.

This clone was recorded once. The chain joins TRBV28 to TRBJ1-2; 9 bases map to TRBD1. V dropped 5 bases and J dropped 6; count of bases not matched to a gene: 10. The CDR3 sequence is 15 residues long. Germline values: CDR1 MDHEN, CDR2 SYDVKM. The CDR3 DNA reads as TGTGCCAGCAGTAACACACCGGGACAGGGAAATGGCTACACCTTC. Protein product: CASSNTPGQGNGYTF.

The chain is built from TRBV6-5 and TRBJ1-1, with a tentative D call TRBD1 (5 bases). Germline values: CDR1 MNHEY, CDR2 SVGAGI. There are 14 residues in the CDR3. Between the trimmed V and J ends, which lost 5 bases and 5 bases, there was a span of 15 bases. CDR3 DNA: TGTGCCAGCAGTATGGGAGGGGAGGTGACTGAAGCTTTCTTT. Its protein is CASSMGGEVTEAFF.

The chain combines TRBV21-1 with TRBJ2-5; the table's TRBD1 call for D was not verified on the DNA. TRBJ2-7 matches the DNA end more closely, so the J call is doubtful. TRBV21-1 is a listed pseudogene. This CDR3 is built from 17 residues. The CDR3 bases are TGTGCCAGCAGCACCGTACAGTCGCGTCACCAAATCTACGAGCAGTACTTC. Its protein is CASSTVQSRHQIYEQYF.

The V call is TRBV15, the J call TRBJ2-1, with D maybe TRBD2 (6 bases). Between the trimmed V and J ends, which lost 0 bases and 1 base, there was a span of 13 bases. The CDR3 runs to 17 residues. In germline, CDR1 is LNHNV, CDR2 YYDKDF (reference sequence). CDR3 region: CATSRDRRGVSYNEQFF. As DNA, the CDR3 is TGTGCCACCAGCAGAGATCGGCGGGGAGTTTCCTACAATGAGCAGTTCTTC.

This clone showed up just a few times. The chain recombines TRBV6-5 with TRBJ1-1, with unresolved D. V dropped 4 bases and J dropped 3 bases, with 9 bases sitting between them. Germline lookup yields CDR1 MNHEY and CDR2 SVGAGI. CDR3 length equals 13 residues. CDR3 bases: TGTGCCAGCAGTTTATCACGGGACACTGAAGCTTTCTTT. Translated, it gives CASSLSRDTEAFF.

The J gene is TRBJ1-4, the V gene TRBV5-1; 8 nucleotides line up with TRBD1. The CDR3 loop spans 14 amino acids. Trimming removed 4 bases from V and 4 bases from J; junction bases left unmatched: 3. CDR1 is SGHRS, CDR2 YFSETQ, per germline. The CDR3 loop is CASSTGGLNEKLFF. CDR3 in DNA: TGCGCCAGCAGCACAGGGGGTCTTAATGAAAAACTGTTTTTT.

The rearrangement links TRBV7-8 to TRBJ1-2, with D tentatively TRBD1 (6 bases). This CDR3 is built from 13 residues. Germline V CDR1 and CDR2: SGHVS, FQNEAQ. The V gene lost 5 bases and the J gene lost 2 bases, with 9 bases spanning the gap. CDR3 amino acids: CASSDQGNYGYTF. CDR3 DNA sequence: TGTGCCAGCAGCGATCAGGGGAACTATGGCTACACCTTC.

The gene calls are TRBV2 and TRBJ2-5, with 9 bases lining up with TRBD1. The J call may be in error: the DNA end matches TRBJ2-7 better. From germline, CDR1 is SNHLY and CDR2 FYNNEI. The CDR3 extends over 15 amino acids. The CDR3 reads CASSGTGQGPYEQYF. CDR3 bases: TGTGCCAGCAGTGGAACGGGACAGGGACCCTACGAGCAGTACTTC.

This sequence joins TRBV21-1 and TRBJ2-5; the D call of TRBD2 is as the table states it, not checked on the DNA. TRBV21-1 counts as a pseudogene. This CDR3 has 14 amino acids. The CDR3: CASSKREGEETQYF. CDR3 nucleotides: TGTGCCAGCAGCAAGAGGGAGGGGGAAGAGACCCAGTACTTC.

The chain links TRBV28 to TRBJ2-7, with 9 nucleotides matching TRBD1. This CDR3 has 14 residues. Germline CDR1 MDHEN, CDR2 SYDVKM. Germline trimming cut 6 bases from V and 2 bases from J; bases unmatched to any gene: 5. This chain's CDR3 is CASRTQGATYEQYF. The CDR3 nucleotides read TGTGCCAGCAGAACACAGGGGGCCACCTACGAGCAGTACTTC.

The chain combines TRBV19 with TRBJ1-2; 11 nucleotides match TRBD1. The V and J ends lost 5 bases and 8 bases, in that order; junction bases with no gene match: 7. Germline V CDR1 and CDR2: LNHDA, SQIVND (reference sequence). The CDR3 totals 14 residues. The CDR3 here is CASSEDRGQRGYTF. CDR3 DNA sequence: TGTGCCAGTAGTGAGGACAGGGGGCAGAGGGGCTACACCTTC.

The V call is TRBV2, the J call TRBJ1-1, with TRBD1 matching over 7 bases. J gave up 5 bases and V 4 bases, and 13 bases lay outside the gene matches. This CDR3 has 16 amino acids. In germline, CDR1 is SNHLY, CDR2 FYNNEI. The CDR3 DNA sequence: TGTGCCAGCAGTGTTTCAGGGGGTAGGGGAGGTACTGAAGCTTTCTTT. Its translation: CASSVSGGRGGTEAFF.

This clone came up a few times. The chain links TRBV6-6 to TRBJ1-1; D is undetermined. This CDR3 contains 13 residues. Germline V gene sequence: CDR1 MNHNY, CDR2 SVGAGI (reference sequence). V was shortened by 6 bases and J by 5 bases, with 13 bases between the two germline ends. The CDR3 loop reads CASSSSPVTEAFF. In DNA, the CDR3 is TGTGCCAGCAGCTCCTCGCCGGTAACTGAAGCTTTCTTT.

This chain joins TRBV7-6 and TRBJ2-7; 10 bases fit TRBD1. This CDR3 region has 17 residues. CDR1 SGHVS and CDR2 FNYEAQ come from the germline V gene. V shed 2 bases and J 6 bases; nucleotides not matched to a gene: 13. CDR3 DNA: TGTGCCAGCAGCTTACGGCAACCGGGACAGGGGTATGCCGAGCAGTACTTC. This codes for CASSLRQPGQGYAEQYF.

The chain couples TRBV19 to TRBJ2-1; TRBD1 aligns across 9 bases. V lost 8 bases, J lost 6 bases, and 11 bases stayed unmatched. The CDR3 covers 15 residues. CDR1 and CDR2 from the germline V gene are LNHDA and SQIVND (reference sequence). CDR3 in DNA: TGTGCCAGTGGACTCATGGGACAGGGAGGCAATGAGCAGTTCTTC. Amino acid sequence: CASGLMGQGGNEQFF.

The chain recombines TRBV28 with TRBJ2-3; maybe TRBD2 (6 bases). V was cut by 3 bases and J by 0 bases, with 7 bases left in between. The CDR3 extends over 14 amino acids. Germline CDR1 is MDHEN and CDR2 is SYDVKM. The CDR3 DNA follows: TGTGCCAGCAGTTTGGGAGGCAGCACAGATACGCAGTATTTT. This sequence encodes CASSLGGSTDTQYF.